The clone carrying this T cell receptor beta chain was seen a handful of times. What it recognizes is unknown. The data are from a study of beta chain features in type 1 diabetes. General study findings and limits: Researchers report that Type 1 diabetes patients had moderately but significantly shorter TCRB CDR3s across all four CD4+ subsets. For patients, the naive, central memory and Treg TCRB repertoires appeared more alike than for healthy donors.

Of the isolated RNA, all was reverse transcribed, and so the sequenced material was expressed TCRB transcripts. The table came from immunoSEQ multiplex PCR; TCRdb's copy has only in-frame clones and leaves some out. The sample lists under 450,000 clones; approximately 16% were seen once. CDR1 and CDR2 from the germline V gene are SNHLY and FYNNEI. V shed 6 bases and J 0 bases; nucleotides not matched to a gene: 4. The CDR3 extends over 15 amino acids. The TCR comes from a woman between 18 and 29 years old in good health. The chain links TRBV2 to TRBJ1-5; 8 bases fit TRBD1. Sequencing used naive CD4+ T cells from blood. The CDR3 DNA reads as TGTGCCAGCAGGGCTGACAGGGGTAGCAATCAGCCCCAGCATTTT. Translating gives CASRADRGSNQPQHF.